The 4 T cell receptor beta chains below all came from one sample that was sequenced in a study of blood T cell repertoires in COVID-19. Only in-frame clones appear in the TCRdb table, and some are missing; sequencing was by immunoSEQ multiplex PCR. The repertoire consists of hundreds of thousands of clones, with more than 75% occurring once and the leading ten covering roughly 2%. The specimen was PBMCs or T cells enriched from blood (not recorded which). The origin of the receptors is an older woman in a cohort exposed to, infected with or recovered from COVID-19 (not recorded which).

This clone has only a few counts. This chain connects TRBV24-1 to TRBJ1-5; 7 bases match TRBD1. The CDR3 loop spans 16 amino acids. Germline V CDR1 and CDR2: KGHDR, SFDVKD. Trimming cost V 4 bases and J 1 base; bases outside gene matches: 6. The CDR3, as DNA: TGTGCCACCAGTGACCTGACAGGGAGAAGCAATCAGCCCCAGCATTTT. Translated, it gives CATSDLTGRSNQPQHF.

The V call is TRBV7-8, the J call TRBJ2-5; maybe TRBD2 (7 bases). V was cut by 3 bases and J by 4 bases, with 15 bases left in between. This CDR3 is built from 15 residues. In germline, CDR1 is SGHVS, CDR2 FQNEAQ. This CDR3 reads CASSLRGRVSETQYF. The DNA for the CDR3 is TGTGCCAGCAGCTTGCGGGGGCGCGTTTCAGAGACCCAGTACTTC. Combining the CDR3 with reference TRBV7-8 and TRBJ2-5 gives the whole variable domain GAGVSQSPRYKVAKRGQDVALRCDPISGHVSLFWYQQALGQGPEFLTYFQNEAQLDKSGLPSDRFFAERPEGSVSTLKIQRTQQEDSAVYLCASSLRGRVSETQYFGPGTRLLVL.

In this sample, this clone turned up a few times. The V call is TRBV19, the J call TRBJ2-7; the match to TRBD1 covers 8 bases. Germline assignment: CDR1 LNHDA and CDR2 SQIVND (reference sequence). The V and J ends lost 6 bases and 6 bases, in that order; junction bases with no gene match: 7. This CDR3 has 13 residues. CDR3 protein: CASSWTGLGEQYF. The CDR3 DNA reads as TGTGCCAGTAGCTGGACAGGGCTCGGCGAGCAGTACTTC. The full variable domain, with the rest looked up from reference TRBV19 and TRBJ2-7, is DGGITQSPKYLFRKEGQNVTLSCEQNLNHDAMYWYRQDPGQGLRLIYYSQIVNDFQKGDIAEGYSVSREKKESFPLTVTSAQKNPTAFYLCASSWTGLGEQYFGPGTRLTVT.

This clone appeared a single time. The rearrangement joins TRBV19 to TRBJ1-3, with 7 bases fitting TRBD1. The V segment lost 7 bases and the J segment 3 bases; nucleotides outside the gene matches: 3. The CDR3 runs to 13 residues. Germline values: CDR1 LNHDA, CDR2 SQIVND (reference sequence). CDR3 sequence: CASTRQGGNTIYF. For the CDR3, the DNA is TGTGCCAGTACCAGACAGGGTGGAAACACCATATATTTT.